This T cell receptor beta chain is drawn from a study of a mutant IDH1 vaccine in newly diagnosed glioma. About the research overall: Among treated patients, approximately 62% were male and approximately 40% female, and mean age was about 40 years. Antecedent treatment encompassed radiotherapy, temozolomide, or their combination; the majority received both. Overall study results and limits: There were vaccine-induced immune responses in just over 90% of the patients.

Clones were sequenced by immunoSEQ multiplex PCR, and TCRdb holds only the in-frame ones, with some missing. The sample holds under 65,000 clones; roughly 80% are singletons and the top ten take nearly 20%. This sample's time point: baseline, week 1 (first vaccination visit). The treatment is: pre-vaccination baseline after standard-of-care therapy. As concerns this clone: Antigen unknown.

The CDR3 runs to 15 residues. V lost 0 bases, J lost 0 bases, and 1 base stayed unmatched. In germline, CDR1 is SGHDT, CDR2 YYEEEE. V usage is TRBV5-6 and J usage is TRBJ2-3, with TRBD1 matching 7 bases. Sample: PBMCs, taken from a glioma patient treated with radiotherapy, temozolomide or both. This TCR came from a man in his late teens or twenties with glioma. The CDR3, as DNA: TGTGCCAGCAGCTTGGGCAGGGGGAGCACAGATACGCAGTATTTT. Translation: CASSLGRGSTDTQYF. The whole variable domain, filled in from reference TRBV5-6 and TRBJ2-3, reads DAGVTQSPTHLIKTRGQQVTLRCSPKSGHDTVSWYQQALGQGPQFIFQYYEEEERQRGNFPDRFSGHQFPNYSSELNVNALLLGDSALYLCASSLGRGSTDTQYFGPGTRLTVL.